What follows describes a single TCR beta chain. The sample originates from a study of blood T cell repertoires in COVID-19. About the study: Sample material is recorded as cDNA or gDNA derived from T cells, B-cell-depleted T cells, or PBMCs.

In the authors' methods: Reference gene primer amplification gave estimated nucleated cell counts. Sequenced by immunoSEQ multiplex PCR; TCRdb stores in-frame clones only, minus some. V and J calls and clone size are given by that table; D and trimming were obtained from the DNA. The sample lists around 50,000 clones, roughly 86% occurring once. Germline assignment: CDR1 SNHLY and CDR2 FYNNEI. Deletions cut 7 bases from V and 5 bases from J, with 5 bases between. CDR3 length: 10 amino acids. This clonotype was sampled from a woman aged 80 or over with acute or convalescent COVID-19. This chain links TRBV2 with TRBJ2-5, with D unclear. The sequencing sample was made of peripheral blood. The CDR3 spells CASTLETQYF. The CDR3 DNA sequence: TGTGCCAGCACTCTGGAGACCCAGTACTTC.